Following are 23 T cell receptor beta chains from one sample sequenced in a study of shared clonotypes between healthy human individuals. Here immunoSEQ multiplex PCR was the method, and the copy in TCRdb shows in-frame clones only, minus some. The sample holds about 680,000 clones, 90% to 95% seen once. CD45RO negativity and positive selection for CCR7 defined naive CD8 cells, a population that excluded terminally differentiated effector memory CD45RA+ cells. The material sequenced was naive CD8+ T cells sorted from blood. Receptors were obtained from a man aged 30 to 39 in good health.

The V call is TRBV19, the J call TRBJ1-2; 8 bases agree with TRBD1. The V and J ends lost 6 bases and 5 bases, in that order; junction bases with no gene match: 11. This CDR3 region has 15 residues. Germline V CDR1 and CDR2: LNHDA, SQIVND (reference sequence). This chain's CDR3 is CASSFERTGRYGYTF. For the CDR3, the DNA is TGTGCCAGTAGCTTCGAACGGACAGGGCGATATGGCTACACCTTC.

This chain connects TRBV27 to TRBJ2-7; D gene unclear. Trimming stripped 5 bases from V and 1 base from J, with 12 bases between. The CDR3 is made up of 14 amino acids. From germline, CDR1 is MNHEY and CDR2 SMNVEV (reference sequence). The CDR3 region has the DNA TGTGCCAGCAGTATCGGTGCCGGTTCCTACGAGCAGTACTTC. The encoded protein is CASSIGAGSYEQYF.

V usage is TRBV7-8 and J usage is TRBJ2-1; D is unclear. The V end was cut by 5 bases, the J end by 7 bases, with 9 bases between. The CDR3 is 12 amino acids. Germline V gene lookup returns CDR1 SGHVS and CDR2 FQNEAQ. The CDR3 coding sequence is TGTGCCAGCAGCGTCGATTTTAATGAGCAGTTCTTC. Encoded protein: CASSVDFNEQFF.

The chain joins TRBV6-5 to TRBJ2-3; 11 nucleotides agree with TRBD2. The CDR3 sequence is 15 residues long. Germline V lookup: CDR1 MNHEY, CDR2 SVGAGI. V was pared by 6 bases and J by 4 bases, with 6 bases of the junction left unmatched. The CDR3 DNA sequence: TGTGCCAGCAGCTCACTAGCGGGAGCGGCAGATACGCAGTATTTT. Its protein product is CASSSLAGAADTQYF.

The chain combines TRBV5-6 with TRBJ2-7; D ambiguous. Trimming shortened V by 2 bases and J by 4 bases, and 4 bases separated the two germline ends. Germline V gives CDR1 SGHDT, CDR2 YYEEEE. CDR3 size: 11 residues. CDR3 protein: CASSFNYEQYF. The CDR3, as DNA: TGTGCCAGCAGCTTTAATTACGAGCAGTACTTC.

CDR3 amino acids: CASSPSGRGFGYTF. CDR3 nucleotide sequence: TGTGCCAGCAGCCCGAGTGGGAGGGGTTTTGGCTACACCTTC. The chain uses TRBV7-3 and TRBJ1-2; tentatively, D is TRBD1 (5 bases). From germline, CDR1 is SGHTA and CDR2 FQGTGA. V lost 5 bases to trimming and J lost 7 bases, with 17 bases between them. This CDR3 is built from 14 residues.

The gene calls are TRBV6-5 and TRBJ2-1, with TRBD2 identical over 10 bases. With V trimmed by 3 bases and J by 7 bases, 9 bases remained unmatched. In germline, CDR1 is MNHEY, CDR2 SVGAGI. The length of the CDR3 is 16 residues. The CDR3 nucleotides read TGTGCCAGCAGTTATTCCCTAGCGGGAGATGGTAATGAGCAGTTCTTC. Protein: CASSYSLAGDGNEQFF.

The chain combines TRBV5-1 with TRBJ2-6; 7 bases match TRBD1. This CDR3 has 16 residues. V dropped 0 bases and J dropped 4; count of bases not matched to a gene: 4. From germline, CDR1 is SGHRS and CDR2 YFSETQ. The CDR3 spells CASSLETGYGANVLTF. The CDR3 DNA reads TGCGCCAGCAGCTTGGAGACAGGGTACGGGGCCAACGTCCTGACTTTC. Full variable domain (outside the CDR3, taken from reference TRBV5-1 and TRBJ2-6): KAGVTQTPRYLIKTRGQQVTLSCSPISGHRSVSWYQQTPGQGLQFLFEYFSETQRNKGNFPGRFSGRQFSNSRSEMNVSTLELGDSALYLCASSLETGYGANVLTFGAGSRLTVL.

The chain couples TRBV2 to TRBJ2-7; D is uncertain. V was clipped by 0 bases and J by 2 bases, with 11 bases between them. The CDR3 contains 15 residues. Germline-derived CDR1 and CDR2 are SNHLY and FYNNEI. CDR3 region: CASSEASGGPYEQYF. CDR3 nucleotides: TGTGCCAGCAGTGAAGCGTCAGGTGGGCCCTACGAGCAGTACTTC.

This sequence joins TRBV6-6 and TRBJ2-1; D is undetermined. Trimming stripped 2 bases from V and 15 bases from J, with 11 bases between. The CDR3 is 11 amino acids. Germline V gene sequence: CDR1 MNHNY, CDR2 SVGAGI (reference sequence). Written as DNA, the CDR3 is TGTGCCAGCAGTTACGACGGGTACTCGTTCTTC. It translates to CASSYDGYSFF.

The chain uses TRBV7-2 and TRBJ2-5, with 14 bases matching TRBD2. This CDR3 region has 19 residues. Germline lookup yields CDR1 SGHTA and CDR2 FQGNSA. The V gene end was trimmed by 5 bases and the J gene end by 2 bases; junction bases not matched to a gene: 13. DNA of the CDR3: TGTGCCAGCAGCCCACCCAGGGGGACTAGCGGGAGAAATCAAGAGACCCAGTACTTC. Translating it yields CASSPPRGTSGRNQETQYF.

This chain uses TRBV7-9 with TRBJ2-4; D is unclear. V was clipped by 1 base and J by 8 bases, with 12 bases between them. The CDR3 covers 14 residues. Germline-derived CDR1 and CDR2 are SEHNR and FQNEAQ (reference sequence). In DNA form, the CDR3 reads TGTGCCAGCAGCTTAGACTCGGGCGTGGACATTCAGTACTTC. Translation: CASSLDSGVDIQYF.

V is TRBV19 and J is TRBJ2-1, with D perhaps TRBD1 (5 bases). The CDR3 is made up of 15 amino acids. V was pared by 5 bases and J by 0 bases, with 11 bases between. Germline CDR1 LNHDA, CDR2 SQIVND (reference sequence). DNA of the CDR3: TGTGCCAGTAGTTTCGACAGTAGCTCCTACAATGAGCAGTTCTTC. This sequence encodes CASSFDSSSYNEQFF.

This clone was seen only a few times. The rearrangement links TRBV10-2 to TRBJ2-1, with D possibly being TRBD2 (6 bases). The ends were cut back, 3 bases at V and 14 bases at J, with 14 bases in the middle. The V gene's germline CDR1 is WSHSY and CDR2 SAAADI. CDR3 size: 12 residues. The CDR3 DNA follows: TGCGCCAGCAGTGATCCAGCGGGTACGGAGTTCTTC. Translated: CASSDPAGTEFF.

The rearrangement joins TRBV7-3 to TRBJ2-7; no firm D call. The V end was cut by 2 bases, the J end by 0 bases, with 14 bases between. This CDR3 is built from 16 residues. From germline, CDR1 is SGHTA and CDR2 FQGTGA. CDR3 amino acids: CASSLPTNVHSYEQYF. The CDR3 DNA is TGTGCCAGCAGCTTACCTACGAACGTCCACTCCTACGAGCAGTACTTC.

This clone was counted only a few times. This chain uses TRBV11-2 with TRBJ2-2; D call uncertain. Trimming cost V 8 bases and J 6 bases, with 7 bases left between them. Germline V gives CDR1 SGHAT, CDR2 FQNNGV. The CDR3 contains 11 residues. The CDR3 protein is CASYASGELFF. CDR3 nucleotides: TGTGCCAGCTACGCCTCCGGGGAGCTGTTTTTT.

With regard to this clone: The same CDR3 is also encoded by other DNA sequences in this sample. This CDR3 reads CASSVVRTGELFF. The DNA of the CDR3 is TGTGCCAGCAGCGTAGTTAGAACCGGGGAGCTGTTTTTT. This chain links TRBV9 with TRBJ2-2; no firm D call. Per the germline V gene, CDR1 is SGDLS and CDR2 is YYNGEE. The CDR3 has 13 amino acids. The V and J ends lost 0 bases and 5 bases respectively, with 5 bases between them.

V gene TRBV1 combines with J gene TRBJ2-7; TRBD2 is the table's D call and was not checked against the DNA. TRBV1 is classified as a pseudogene. CDR3 size: 18 residues. Written as DNA, the CDR3 is TGCACCAGCAGCCAAGATTCTAGGACTAGCGGTAAAATTTACGAGCAGTACTTC. Translation gives CTSSQDSRTSGKIYEQYF.

CDR3 amino acids: CASSPTSVGDTQYF. In DNA form, the CDR3 reads TGTGCCAGCAGTCCTACCTCCGTTGGAGATACGCAGTATTTT. The gene calls are TRBV27 and TRBJ2-3; D unclear. CDR1 is MNHEY and CDR2 is SMNVEV in the germline V gene (reference sequence). CDR3 length: 14 amino acids. V gave up 5 bases and J gave up 5 bases, with 14 bases separating them.

This clone was recorded only once. The chain has TRBV5-1 and TRBJ1-4, with a weak D call TRBD1 (6 bases). The CDR3 runs to 15 residues. V shed 3 bases and J shed 8 bases, with 17 bases lying between them. CDR1 SGHRS and CDR2 YFSETQ come from the germline V gene. The CDR3 is CASSSSRGLGEKLFF. In DNA form, the CDR3 reads TGCGCCAGCAGCTCCTCCCGGGGGCTAGGGGAAAAACTGTTTTTT.

This clone was seen a handful of times. The V gene is TRBV7-9, the J gene TRBJ2-7, with 12 bases aligning to TRBD2. V lost 4 bases to trimming and J lost 5 bases; unmatched junction nucleotides: 6. The CDR3 sequence is 15 residues long. The V gene's germline CDR1 is SEHNR and CDR2 FQNEAQ (reference sequence). This CDR3 is CASSSETSGSDEQYF. CDR3 coding DNA: TGTGCCAGCAGCTCGGAGACTAGCGGGAGCGACGAGCAGTACTTC. Complete variable domain (other parts from reference TRBV7-9 and TRBJ2-7): DTGVSQNPRHKITKRGQNVTFRCDPISEHNRLYWYRQTLGQGPEFLTYFQNEAQLEKSRLLSDRFSAERPKGSFSTLEIQRTEQGDSAMYLCASSSETSGSDEQYFGPGTRLTVT.

This chain uses TRBV14 with TRBJ2-3; D is ambiguous. With 4 bases removed from V and 1 base from J, the gap between germline ends came to 12 bases. The length of the CDR3 is 15 residues. Germline V gives CDR1 SGHDN, CDR2 FVKESK. The CDR3 reads CASSPGVAGTDTQYF. CDR3 in DNA: TGTGCCAGCAGCCCAGGCGTGGCTGGCACAGATACGCAGTATTTT.

The chain couples TRBV7-9 to TRBJ2-7, with TRBD1 matching 9 bases. This CDR3 comprises 16 residues. From germline, CDR1 is SEHNR and CDR2 FQNEAQ (reference sequence). Unmatched junction bases numbered 11, after V lost 5 bases and J lost 3 bases. The CDR3 spells CASSRLRDRVNYEQYF. CDR3 bases: TGTGCCAGCAGCCGACTCCGGGACAGGGTCAACTACGAGCAGTACTTC.